The sequence of this TCR beta chain was determined in a study of blood T cells in healthy people across ages. The study, taken as a whole, reports: Age advanced and TCR beta diversity per million T cells fell, roughly linearly.

The CDR3 totals 12 residues. From germline, CDR1 is MNHNY and CDR2 SVGAGI (reference sequence). Trimming pared 5 bases from V and 3 bases from J, leaving 4 bases between. A few counts support this clonotype. Its specificity is not known. With a J-beta primer mix and a sample-barcoded 5' primer, a second PCR ran about 7 to 12 cycles. A minimum of 3 million CDR3-containing paired-end reads was obtained for each sample. Via MiXCR, TCRdb re-called the 5' RACE reads, giving one row per CDR3 protein. The table includes around 1,000,000 distinct CDR3 sequences, less than 25% detected once. Another study also made use of these data, one on T cells of mothers and their children. That publication notes: From each mother came over 8 million TCR beta CDR3 reads, and from each child came 2.5 million to 3 million.

Material for sequencing was blood. The sequence came from a girl aged 2-15 years in good health. The chain employs TRBV6-6 and TRBJ1-4; D is undetermined. CDR3 sequence reads: CASSKANEKLFF. In DNA, the CDR3 is TGTGCCAGCAGTAAAGCTAATGAAAAACTGTTTTTT.